This TCR beta chain was found in a study of response to subunit inactivated influenza vaccine. In this sample, this clonotype turned up a few times. The antigen is not known. The CDR3 runs to 14 residues. CDR1 SGHRS and CDR2 YFSETQ come from the germline V gene. V lost 3 bases and J 0 bases, leaving 7 bases between the germline ends. Whole-study findings and limits: Each seasonal flu vaccination may recruit only limited new T cells, authors suggested.

MiXCR, run by TCRdb on the RT-PCR reads, gives a single entry per CDR3 protein. The profile covers over 800,000 distinct CDR3 sequences, with around 21% appearing a single time and roughly 10% taken by the ten largest. The material was PBMCs from blood, obtained about 5 days after vaccination. The TCR originated in a man in his fifties or sixties who received an inactivated influenza vaccine. V usage is TRBV5-1 and J usage is TRBJ2-1, with D unresolved. The chain's CDR3 is CASSWPNSYNEQFF. The CDR3, as DNA: TGCGCCAGCAGCTGGCCGAACTCCTACAATGAGCAGTTCTTC.